The 15 T cell receptor beta chains reported below all come from one sample, sequenced in a study of spatial heterogeneity in lung cancer. One entry per CDR3 protein results from TCRdb running MiXCR on the 5' RACE reads. The table has about 44,000 distinct CDR3 sequences, around 15% seen once. This sample's time point: sample taken at primary tumor resection. This specimen consisted of PBMCs, obtained at surgery. These receptors were collected from a male donor with early-stage non-small cell lung cancer.

The chain employs TRBV23-1 and TRBJ2-6; a weak D match, TRBD1 (5 bases). TRBV23-1 is given ORF status, its function remaining uncertain. The CDR3 is made up of 17 amino acids. Trimming took off 4 bases at V and 2 bases at J, with 15 bases between the two ends. The CDR3 spells CASSLPTRVAGANVLTF. The DNA of the CDR3 is TGCGCCAGCAGTCTTCCGACCAGGGTAGCTGGGGCCAACGTCCTGACTTTC.

This clonotype was counted many times. The chain links TRBV4-1 to TRBJ2-1, with unresolved D. The CDR3 spans 14 residues. The V and J ends lost 1 base and 3 bases respectively, with 7 bases between them. CDR1 MGHRA and CDR2 YSYEKL come from the germline V gene. The CDR3 here is CASSQAHNYNEQFF. The CDR3, as DNA: TGCGCCAGCAGCCAAGCACATAACTACAATGAGCAGTTCTTC.

The chain links TRBV3-1 to TRBJ2-1, with 9 bases that match TRBD2. Germline assignment: CDR1 LGHDT and CDR2 YNNKEL (reference sequence). J was trimmed by 7 bases and V by 4 bases; bases with no gene match: 11. CDR3 length equals 16 residues. CDR3 DNA sequence: TGTGCCAGCAGCCCCCGGTTAGCGGGAGTGAAAAATGAGCAGTTCTTC. Residues: CASSPRLAGVKNEQFF.

V and J are TRBV2 and TRBJ2-2; 7 bases are shared with TRBD1. The ends lost 6 bases at V and 1 base at J; junction bases unmatched: 5. This CDR3 contains 15 residues. CDR1 is SNHLY and CDR2 is FYNNEI in the germline V gene. The CDR3 region is CASRETGLNTGELFF. The CDR3 nucleotides read TGTGCCAGCAGGGAGACAGGGCTGAACACCGGGGAGCTGTTTTTT. The full variable domain, in which reference TRBV2 and TRBJ2-2 provide the parts outside the CDR3, is EPEVTQTPSHQVTQMGQEVILRCVPISNHLYFYWYRQILGQKVEFLVSFYNNEISEKSEIFDDQFSVERPDGSNFTLKIRSTKLEDSAMYFCASRETGLNTGELFFGEGSRLTVL.

This clonotype was observed many times. The V gene is TRBV12-3 or TRBV12-4, the J gene TRBJ2-5; tentative D call: TRBD2 (7 bases). The CDR3 extends over 17 amino acids. Deletions cut 7 bases from V and 0 bases from J, with 21 bases between. Written as DNA, the CDR3 is TGTGCCAGCATCAGGTGGGGGGGCGCCTCCAACCAAGAGACCCAGTACTTC. Encoded protein: CASIRWGGASNQETQYF.

This clonotype occurred many times. This chain joins TRBV5-5 and TRBJ1-1; no reliable D call. The V gene's germline CDR1 is SGHKS and CDR2 YYEKEE (reference sequence). The CDR3 sequence is 14 residues long. The germline V and J ends were trimmed by 2 bases and 0 bases, with 8 bases remaining between them. Written as DNA, the CDR3 is TGTGCCAGCAGCTTACAGCGTATGAACACTGAAGCTTTCTTT. It translates to CASSLQRMNTEAFF. The variable domain in full, completed from reference TRBV5-5 and TRBJ1-1, reads DAGVTQSPTHLIKTRGQQVTLRCSPISGHKSVSWYQQVLGQGPQFIFQYYEKEERGRGNFPDRFSARQFPNYSSELNVNALLLGDSALYLCASSLQRMNTEAFFGQGTRLTVV.

The sample holds many counts of this clonotype. The chain uses TRBV11-2 and TRBJ2-2, with 7 bases that match TRBD2. V dropped 5 bases and J dropped 0; count of bases not matched to a gene: 3. The CDR3 spans 15 residues. Germline V lookup: CDR1 SGHAT, CDR2 FQNNGV. CDR3 loop: CASSALAANTGELFF. The CDR3 DNA is TGTGCCAGCAGCGCTCTAGCGGCGAACACCGGGGAGCTGTTTTTT.

The rearrangement links TRBV5-5 to TRBJ2-5; D perhaps matches TRBD2 (6 bases). The CDR3 runs to 15 residues. Trimming stripped 4 bases from V and 5 bases from J, with 18 bases between. Per the germline V gene, CDR1 is SGHKS and CDR2 is YYEKEE (reference sequence). CDR3 residues: CASSRSRDWGETQYF. The CDR3 region has the DNA TGTGCCAGCAGCAGAAGCAGGGACTGGGGGGAGACCCAGTACTTC.

This chain joins TRBV2 and TRBJ2-7; tentatively, D is TRBD2 (5 bases). CDR1 SNHLY and CDR2 FYNNEI come from the germline V gene. There are 13 residues in the CDR3. With 2 bases removed from V and 3 bases from J, the gap between germline ends came to 8 bases. The CDR3 DNA is TGTGCCAGCAGTGAACAGCGGTTCTACGAGCAGTACTTC. It yields the protein CASSEQRFYEQYF.

This chain connects TRBV28 to TRBJ2-1, with TRBD2 matching 9 bases. Germline V gives CDR1 MDHEN, CDR2 SYDVKM. The CDR3 contains 16 residues. The CDR3 DNA reads TGTGCAACCACGGGGGGCGGGAGGGCCTTGAGCAATGAGCAGTTCTTC. It translates to CATTGGGRALSNEQFF. Full variable domain (remainder filled in from reference TRBV28 and TRBJ2-1): DVKVTQSSRYLVKRTGEKVFLECVQDMDHENMFWYRQDPGLGLRLIYFSYDVKMKEKGDIPEGYSVSREKKERFSLILESASTNQTSMYLCATTGGGRALSNEQFFGPGTRLTVL.

The chain combines TRBV12-3 or TRBV12-4 with TRBJ1-6; a weak D match, TRBD1 (6 bases). This CDR3 region has 18 residues. The ends were cut back, 2 bases at V and 2 bases at J, with 16 bases in the middle. The chain's CDR3 is CASSLWSRGITYNSPLHF. In nucleotides, the CDR3 is TGTGCCAGCAGTTTATGGTCCAGGGGTATCACCTATAATTCACCCCTCCACTTT.

Many counts were recorded for this clonotype. The genes are TRBV20-1 and TRBJ2-5, with a weak D call TRBD2 (5 bases). There are 15 residues in the CDR3. Between the trimmed V and J ends, which lost 6 bases and 1 base, there was a span of 18 bases. Germline CDR1 reads DFQATT; CDR2 reads SNEGSKA (reference sequence). The CDR3 DNA is TGCAGTGCAAGGACGGTCGGGGAAACCCAAGAGACCCAGTACTTC. It yields the protein CSARTVGETQETQYF.

The rearrangement links TRBV5-1 to TRBJ1-1, with D uncertain. Trimming cost V 4 bases and J 1 base, with 8 bases left between them. The CDR3 is made up of 13 amino acids. The germline V gene has CDR1 SGHRS and CDR2 YFSETQ. The CDR3 DNA follows: TGCGCCAGCAGCCACGACGCGAACACTGAAGCTTTCTTT. Protein sequence: CASSHDANTEAFF.

The V and J genes are TRBV20-1 and TRBJ1-4, with 8 bases lining up with TRBD1. J gave up 8 bases and V 7 bases, and 9 bases lay outside the gene matches. The CDR3 is 13 residues long. Germline loops: CDR1 DFQATT, CDR2 SNEGSKA (reference sequence). The CDR3 DNA follows: TGCAGTGTTTCCGGGACAGGAGGAGAAAAACTGTTTTTT. This codes for CSVSGTGGEKLFF.

This chain links TRBV10-3 with TRBJ2-5; 9 nucleotides align to TRBD2. In germline, CDR1 is ENHRY, CDR2 SYGVKD. CDR3 length equals 14 residues. The trim removed 11 bases at V and 3 bases at J, leaving 10 bases unmatched. The CDR3 loop is CAAPGAGGEETQYF. CDR3 nucleotides: TGTGCCGCCCCCGGAGCGGGGGGCGAAGAGACCCAGTACTTC.